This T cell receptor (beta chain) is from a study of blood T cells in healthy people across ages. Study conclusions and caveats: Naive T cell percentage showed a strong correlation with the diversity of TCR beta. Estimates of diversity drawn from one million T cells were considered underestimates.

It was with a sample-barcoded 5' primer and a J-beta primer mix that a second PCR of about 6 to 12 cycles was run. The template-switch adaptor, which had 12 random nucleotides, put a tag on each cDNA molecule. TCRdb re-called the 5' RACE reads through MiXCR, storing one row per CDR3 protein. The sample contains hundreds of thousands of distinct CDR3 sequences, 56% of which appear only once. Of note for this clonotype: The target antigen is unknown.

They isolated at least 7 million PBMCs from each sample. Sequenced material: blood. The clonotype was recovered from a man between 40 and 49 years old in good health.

CDR3 DNA sequence: TGTGCCAGCAGCGTAGCTAATACCGGTGGGCAAGAAGCTTTCTTT. This codes for CASSVANTGGQEAFF. The chain uses TRBV9 and TRBJ1-1; D not certain. The V and J ends lost 0 bases and 8 bases respectively, with 17 bases between them. The CDR3 contains 15 residues. Germline CDR1 reads SGDLS; CDR2 reads YYNGEE.